The T cell receptor beta chain described here comes from a study of T cell changes during pregnancy in multiple sclerosis. The ends were cut back, 6 bases at V and 4 bases at J, with 15 bases in the middle. The CDR3 consists of 14 residues. Germline CDR1 MDHEN, CDR2 SYDVKM. Here immunoSEQ multiplex PCR was the method, and the copy in TCRdb shows in-frame clones only, minus some. The top ten hold 6.5% to 8.5% of the sample, which has 25,000 to 30,000 clones, about 85% seen once. Sequencing was performed on CD8+ T cells from peripheral blood mononuclear cells, taken after pregnancy. The V call is TRBV28, the J call TRBJ1-1; TRBD1 is a possible D gene (6 bases). This receptor was obtained from a female donor with multiple sclerosis, enrolled in a pregnancy study. The CDR3: CASSLQGGSTEAFF. The DNA of the CDR3 is TGTGCCAGCAGCCTACAGGGTGGGAGCACTGAAGCTTTCTTT.